This TCR beta chain was recorded in a study of response to subunit inactivated influenza vaccine. Study observations and caveats: Authors suggested seasonal influenza vaccinations each recruit few new T cells.

MiXCR was run by TCRdb on the RT-PCR reads, yielding one entry per CDR3 protein. The sample holds 650,000 to 800,000 distinct CDR3 sequences; roughly 14% are singletons and the top ten take 5.5% to 7%. Germline CDR1 SGHVS, CDR2 FNYEAQ. The trim removed 5 bases at V and 7 bases at J, leaving 9 bases unmatched. The CDR3 is made up of 16 amino acids. On this clonotype itself: Antigen: not known.

The sequencing used PBMCs from blood, collected 14 days before vaccination. The sequence was obtained from a man between 50 and 59 years old who received an inactivated influenza vaccine. This chain uses TRBV7-6 with TRBJ2-1; 12 bases match TRBD2. The CDR3 sequence is CASSPLAGGLGNEQFF. Written as DNA, the CDR3 is TGTGCCAGCAGCCCTCTAGCGGGGGGGCTGGGGAATGAGCAGTTCTTC.